The clone carrying this TCR beta chain was picked up a small number of times. As yet, its antigen is unknown. One entry per CDR3 protein, called by TCRdb with MiXCR from the reads. The sample contains approximately 500,000 distinct CDR3 sequences, approximately 16% of which appear only once. CDR3 size: 16 residues. Trimming pared 0 bases from V and 2 bases from J, leaving 12 bases between. Looked up from germline, CDR1 is SGHRS and CDR2 is YFSETQ. The data belong to a study of T cell repertoires in cytomegalovirus infection. Study-wide background: Evidence of both CMV infection and a matching HLA type came from public TCR beta signatures.

Findings and caveats of the study: Across the ex vivo response, the dominant clonotypes were HLA-C-restricted CMV-specific TCR beta clonotypes. Accumulated public TCR beta family frequency recognized individuals carrying CMV together with the relevant HLA.

This sequence originates from a human donor in good health (CMV status not recorded). Some clones in this sample may be carry-over from other donors' samples. Sequencing was performed on CD8+ T cells from PBMCs. The J gene is TRBJ1-3, the V gene TRBV5-1, with a tentative D call TRBD1 (5 bases). The CDR3 DNA is TGCGCCAGCAGCTTGGGTCGGGGGATGCCTGGAAACACCATATATTTT. This sequence encodes CASSLGRGMPGNTIYF. Complete variable domain (other parts from reference TRBV5-1 and TRBJ1-3): KAGVTQTPRYLIKTRGQQVTLSCSPISGHRSVSWYQQTPGQGLQFLFEYFSETQRNKGNFPGRFSGRQFSNSRSEMNVSTLELGDSALYLCASSLGRGMPGNTIYFGEGSWLTVV.